These T cell receptor beta chains were read from a single sample in a study of blood T cell repertoires in COVID-19. TCRdb's copy holds only in-frame clones and misses some; the assay was immunoSEQ multiplex PCR. The sample contains around 250,000 clones, about 89% of which appear only once. What was sequenced was peripheral blood. The receptors come from a woman aged 40 to 50 who had recovered from COVID-19. CDR3s include the opening cysteine and the closing phenylalanine or tryptophan. D genes are given only for firm matches. The size of a clone is reported for some rows only, either as once, few or many, or as a class for expanded clones.

j_call: TRBJ2-2
d_call: TRBD2
v_call: TRBV9
clone_size: .
cdr3_aa: CASSVQRGNTGELFF
cdr3_nt: TGTGCCAGCAGCGTCCAGCGGGGGAACACCGGGGAGCTGTTTTTT

j_call: TRBJ2-6
d_call: TRBD1
v_call: TRBV11-2
clone_size: .
cdr3_aa: CASSSGQGDSGANVLTF
cdr3_nt: TGTGCCAGCAGTTCCGGACAGGGAGATTCTGGGGCCAACGTCCTGACTTTC

j_call: TRBJ2-5
d_call: .
v_call: TRBV7-8
clone_size: .
cdr3_aa: CASSWPPGDRETQYF
cdr3_nt: TGTGCCAGCAGCTGGCCCCCGGGAGACCGAGAGACCCAGTACTTC

j_call: TRBJ2-3
d_call: TRBD1
v_call: TRBV4-1
clone_size: .
cdr3_aa: CASSPGSGGWADTQYF
cdr3_nt: TGCGCCAGCAGCCCAGGGTCAGGGGGATGGGCAGATACGCAGTATTTT

j_call: TRBJ1-5
d_call: TRBD1
v_call: TRBV11-1
clone_size: once
cdr3_aa: CASSSGTGDGNQPQHF
cdr3_nt: TGTGCCAGCAGCTCCGGGACAGGGGATGGCAATCAGCCCCAGCATTTT

j_call: TRBJ1-1
d_call: TRBD1
v_call: TRBV14
clone_size: .
cdr3_aa: CASSPPGQGINTEAFF
cdr3_nt: TGTGCCAGCAGCCCCCCCGGACAGGGGATCAACACTGAAGCTTTCTTT

j_call: TRBJ1-5
d_call: TRBD1
v_call: TRBV4-2
clone_size: .
cdr3_aa: CASSQEQGARQPQHF
cdr3_nt: TGTGCCAGCAGCCAAGAACAGGGGGCACGGCAGCCCCAGCATTTT

j_call: TRBJ1-4
d_call: TRBD1
v_call: TRBV5-1
clone_size: once
cdr3_aa: CASSLSPGTGLNEKLFF
cdr3_nt: TGCGCCAGCAGCTTGTCCCCCGGGACAGGGCTTAATGAAAAACTGTTTTTT

j_call: TRBJ1-1
d_call: TRBD1
v_call: TRBV6-5
clone_size: .
cdr3_aa: CASKKTGSTEAFF
cdr3_nt: TGTGCCAGCAAGAAGACAGGGTCCACTGAAGCTTTCTTT

j_call: TRBJ1-2
d_call: .
v_call: TRBV20-1
clone_size: .
cdr3_aa: CSARAGSGYTF
cdr3_nt: TGCAGTGCTAGAGCTGGGAGCGGCTACACCTTC

j_call: TRBJ2-7
d_call: .
v_call: TRBV3-1/TRBV3-2
clone_size: .
cdr3_aa: CASSQSHRYEQYF
cdr3_nt: TGTGCCAGCAGTCAAAGCCACCGTTACGAGCAGTACTTC

j_call: TRBJ1-3
d_call: TRBD1
v_call: TRBV3-1/TRBV3-2
clone_size: .
cdr3_aa: CASSQDRDRKNSGNTIYF
cdr3_nt: TGTGCCAGCAGCCAAGACCGGGACAGGAAAAACTCTGGAAACACCATATATTTT

j_call: TRBJ2-1
d_call: TRBD2
v_call: TRBV18
clone_size: .
cdr3_aa: CASSPQGTSGNEQFF
cdr3_nt: TGTGCCAGCTCACCACAGGGGACTAGCGGAAATGAGCAGTTCTTC

j_call: TRBJ2-1
d_call: .
v_call: TRBV7-4
clone_size: .
cdr3_aa: CASSLVCARKEKNEQFF
cdr3_nt: TGTGCCAGCAGCTTAGTTTGCGCGAGAAAGGAGAAGAATGAGCAGTTCTTC

j_call: TRBJ2-5
d_call: .
v_call: TRBV2
clone_size: .
cdr3_aa: CASSKLGTEGTQYF
cdr3_nt: TGTGCCAGCAGTAAATTGGGGACTGAGGGGACCCAGTACTTC

j_call: TRBJ2-3
d_call: .
v_call: TRBV7-8
clone_size: .
cdr3_aa: CASSLGAGGYTDTQYF
cdr3_nt: TGTGCCAGCAGCTTAGGGGCAGGGGGGTACACAGATACGCAGTATTTT

j_call: TRBJ2-3
d_call: TRBD2
v_call: TRBV7-7
clone_size: .
cdr3_aa: CASSMGLAGTDTQYF
cdr3_nt: TGTGCTAGCAGCATGGGACTAGCGGGAACAGATACGCAGTATTTT

j_call: TRBJ2-3
d_call: .
v_call: TRBV9
clone_size: .
cdr3_aa: CASSVVGASTDTQYF
cdr3_nt: TGTGCCAGCAGCGTAGTGGGGGCTAGCACAGATACGCAGTATTTT

j_call: TRBJ2-7
d_call: .
v_call: TRBV10-3
clone_size: once
cdr3_aa: CAISESMGLTYEQYF
cdr3_nt: TGTGCCATCAGTGAGTCGATGGGACTTACCTACGAGCAGTACTTC